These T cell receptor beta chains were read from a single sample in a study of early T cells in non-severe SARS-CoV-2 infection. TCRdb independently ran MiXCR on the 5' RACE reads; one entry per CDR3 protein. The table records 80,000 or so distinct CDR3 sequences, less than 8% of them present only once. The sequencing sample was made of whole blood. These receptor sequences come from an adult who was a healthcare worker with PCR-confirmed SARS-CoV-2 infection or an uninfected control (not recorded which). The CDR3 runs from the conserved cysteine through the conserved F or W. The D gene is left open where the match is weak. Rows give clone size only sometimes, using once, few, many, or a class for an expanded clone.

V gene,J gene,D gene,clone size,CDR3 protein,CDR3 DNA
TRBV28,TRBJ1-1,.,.,CAGSEFGTEAFF,TGTGCCGGGTCGGAATTCGGCACTGAAGCTTTCTTT
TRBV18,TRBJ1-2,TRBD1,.,CASSPDRGRYGYTF,TGTGCCAGCTCACCGGACAGGGGCCGCTATGGCTACACCTTC
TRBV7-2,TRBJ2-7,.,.,CASSLAAQGSGEQYF,TGTGCCAGCAGCTTAGCGGCGCAGGGTAGCGGTGAGCAGTACTTC
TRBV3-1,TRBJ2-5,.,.,CASSQFTSTETQYF,TGTGCCAGCAGCCAATTTACTAGCACTGAGACCCAGTACTTC
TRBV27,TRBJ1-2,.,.,CASSLAGGGYGYTF,TGTGCCAGCAGTTTGGCCGGGGGCGGCTATGGCTACACCTTC
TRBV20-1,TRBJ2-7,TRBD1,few,CSARGTGFIREQYF,TGCAGTGCTAGGGGGACAGGGTTTATTCGGGAGCAGTACTTC
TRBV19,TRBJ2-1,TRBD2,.,CASSIEPSGGVDEQFF,TGTGCCAGTAGTATAGAGCCTAGCGGAGGTGTTGATGAGCAGTTCTTC
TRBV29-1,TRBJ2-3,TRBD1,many,CSARDRGLDTQYF,TGCAGCGCCCGGGACAGGGGGCTAGATACGCAGTATTTT
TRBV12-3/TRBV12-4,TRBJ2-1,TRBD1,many,CASSQDTGTGGSNEQFF,TGTGCCAGCAGCCAAGATACCGGGACAGGGGGCTCGAATGAGCAGTTCTTC
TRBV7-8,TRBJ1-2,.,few,CASSFTGSGYTF,TGTGCCAGCAGCTTTACAGGATCTGGCTACACCTTC
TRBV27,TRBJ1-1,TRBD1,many,CASITGGTGGKAFF,TGTGCCAGCATCACAGGCGGGACAGGTGGAAAAGCTTTCTTT
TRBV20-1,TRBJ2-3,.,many,CSARAAADTQYF,TGCAGTGCTAGAGCGGCAGCGGATACGCAGTATTTT
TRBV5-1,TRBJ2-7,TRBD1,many,CASSPGTGRTYEQYF,TGCGCCAGCAGCCCTGGGACAGGGAGGACCTACGAGCAGTACTTC
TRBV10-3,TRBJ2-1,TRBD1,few,CAIMSGQGALNEQFF,TGTGCCATCATGTCAGGGCAGGGGGCTCTCAATGAGCAGTTCTTC
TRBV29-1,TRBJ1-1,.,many,CSAHRAEEALNTEAFF,TGCAGCGCCCATCGGGCGGAAGAGGCCCTGAACACTGAAGCTTTCTTT
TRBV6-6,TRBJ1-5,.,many,CASSDGHSNQPQHF,TGTGCCAGCAGTGACGGGCATAGCAATCAGCCCCAGCATTTT
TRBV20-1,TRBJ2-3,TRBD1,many,CSAYPFRDRGRSDTQYF,TGCAGTGCTTATCCTTTCCGGGACAGGGGGAGGTCAGATACGCAGTATTTT
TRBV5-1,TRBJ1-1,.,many,CASSSQGYTEAFF,TGCGCCAGCAGCTCTCAGGGGTACACTGAAGCTTTCTTT
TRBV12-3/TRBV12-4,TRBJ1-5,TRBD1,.,CASRGSTGADQPQHF,TGTGCCAGCAGGGGGTCGACAGGGGCGGATCAGCCCCAGCATTTT
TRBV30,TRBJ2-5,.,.,CAWGGQFETQYF,TGTGCCTGGGGAGGACAGTTCGAGACCCAGTACTTC
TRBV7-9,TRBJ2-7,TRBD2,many,CASSSGRAPYEQYF,TGTGCCAGCAGCAGCGGGAGGGCCCCCTACGAGCAGTACTTC
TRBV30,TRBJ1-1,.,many,CAWSVQSGTTEAFF,TGTGCCTGGAGTGTTCAGTCAGGGACCACTGAAGCTTTCTTT
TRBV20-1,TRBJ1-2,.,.,CSAPAGHGYGYTF,TGCAGTGCTCCTGCAGGGCATGGTTATGGCTACACCTTC
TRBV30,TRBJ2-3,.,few,CAWSKSTDTQYF,TGTGCCTGGAGTAAGAGCACAGATACGCAGTATTTT
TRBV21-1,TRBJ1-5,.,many,CASSKFSGSQPQHF,TGTGCCAGCAGCAAATTTTCAGGGAGTCAGCCCCAGCATTTT
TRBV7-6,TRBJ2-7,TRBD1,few,CASSLAPSGGHEQYF,TGTGCCAGCAGCTTAGCCCCTTCAGGGGGCCACGAGCAGTACTTC
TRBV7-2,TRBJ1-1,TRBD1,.,CASSPGQAGNAFF,TGTGCCAGCAGCCCAGGACAGGCGGGAAATGCTTTCTTT
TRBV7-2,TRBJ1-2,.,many,CASSLGSEGRDGYTF,TGTGCCAGCAGCTTAGGGAGTGAGGGGCGCGATGGCTACACCTTC
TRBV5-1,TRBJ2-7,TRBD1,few,CASSGSTGGLYEQYF,TGCGCCAGCAGCGGATCGACAGGGGGTCTCTACGAGCAGTACTTC
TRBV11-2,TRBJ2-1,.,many,CASSLGQNSYNEQFF,TGTGCCAGCAGCTTAGGGCAGAACTCCTACAATGAGCAGTTCTTC
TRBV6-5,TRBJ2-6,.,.,CASSYLVSGANVLTF,TGTGCCAGCAGTTACTTGGTTTCTGGGGCCAACGTCCTGACTTTC
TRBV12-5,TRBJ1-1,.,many,CASAGVEAFF,TGTGCTAGTGCAGGGGTGGAAGCTTTCTTT
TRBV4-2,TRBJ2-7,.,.,CASSPTRAGERREQYF,TGTGCCAGCAGCCCCACCCGGGCAGGGGAGCGTCGCGAGCAGTACTTC
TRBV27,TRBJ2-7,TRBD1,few,CASSLGAGGPYEQYF,TGTGCCAGCAGTTTAGGCGCAGGGGGCCCCTACGAGCAGTACTTC
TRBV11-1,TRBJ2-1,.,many,CASSLGHSSSGPEQFF,TGTGCCAGCAGCTTAGGGCACAGCTCAAGCGGCCCTGAGCAGTTCTTC
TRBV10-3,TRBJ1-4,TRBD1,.,CAISEGGGANEKLFF,TGTGCCATCAGTGAAGGAGGGGGCGCGAATGAAAAACTGTTTTTT
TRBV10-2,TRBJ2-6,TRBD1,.,CASRPQGSGANVLTF,TGCGCCAGCAGGCCACAGGGGTCTGGGGCCAACGTCCTGACTTTC
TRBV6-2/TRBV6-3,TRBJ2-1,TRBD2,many,CASSRAGVGPYNEQFF,TGTGCCAGCAGCCGAGCGGGGGTAGGGCCCTACAATGAGCAGTTCTTC
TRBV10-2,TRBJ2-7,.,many,CASSVLQPYEQYF,TGCGCCAGCAGTGTCTTACAGCCCTACGAGCAGTACTTC
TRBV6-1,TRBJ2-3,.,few,CASAGGGHSTDTQYF,TGTGCCAGCGCAGGGGGGGGCCATTCCACAGATACGCAGTATTTT
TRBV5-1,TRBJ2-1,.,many,CASSSRGSGTYNEQFF,TGCGCCAGCAGCTCGAGGGGGAGCGGGACCTACAATGAGCAGTTCTTC
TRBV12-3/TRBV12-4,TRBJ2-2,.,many,CASSLTPQYTGELFF,TGTGCCAGCAGTTTGACCCCTCAATACACCGGGGAGCTGTTTTTT
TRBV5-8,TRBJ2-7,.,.,CASSLNFQRSYF,TGTGCCAGCAGCTTGAATTTCCAGAGATCGTACTTC
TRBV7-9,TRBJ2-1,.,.,CASSSTRNSYNEQFF,TGTGCCAGCAGCTCGACCCGAAACTCCTACAATGAGCAGTTCTTC
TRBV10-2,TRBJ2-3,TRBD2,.,CASTGLAEGTDTQYF,TGCGCCAGCACTGGACTAGCGGAGGGCACAGATACGCAGTATTTT
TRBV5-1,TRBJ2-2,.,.,CASSPTAGTGELFF,TGCGCCAGCAGCCCCACGGCGGGGACCGGGGAGCTGTTTTTT
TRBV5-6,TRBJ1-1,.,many,CASSLKWRGDTEAFF,TGTGCCAGCAGCTTGAAGTGGAGAGGTGACACTGAAGCTTTCTTT
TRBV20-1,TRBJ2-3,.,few,CSAPDIVDTQYF,TGCAGTGCTCCCGACATCGTTGATACGCAGTATTTT
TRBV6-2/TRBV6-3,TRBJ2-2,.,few,CASTRRSTGELFF,TGTGCCAGCACGAGACGGTCCACCGGGGAGCTGTTTTTT
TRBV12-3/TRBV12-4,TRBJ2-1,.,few,CASRGPHRVFGSYNEQFF,TGTGCCAGCAGAGGACCCCACCGGGTATTTGGGTCCTACAATGAGCAGTTCTTC
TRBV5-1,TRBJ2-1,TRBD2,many,CASSLAGGSRNEQFF,TGCGCCAGCAGCTTGGCCGGCGGGAGTCGCAATGAGCAGTTCTTC